This entry features one T cell receptor beta chain sequence. Its target antigen remains unknown. Within one base of it there is no much larger clone, and no base qualities were kept. The sample's treatment or condition, from its label and the paper: live attenuated yellow fever vaccine strain. At every blood-draw timepoint, two biological replicates of bulk PBMCs were collected. A standard Ficoll-Paque protocol was used to isolate PBMCs from peripheral blood. TriZol was used to extract RNA from bulk PBMCs, CD4 and CD8 fractions, and dextramer-positive and dextramer-negative fractions. Via the germline V gene (reference sequence), CDR1 is WNHNN and CDR2 SYGVQD. The CDR3 holds 14 amino acids from the cysteine to the phenylalanine. The CDR3 DNA has 42 bases and is translated from base 1. Deletion took 2 bases off V and 4 bases off J, with a span of 9 bases between the germline ends. The data stem from a study of T cells after yellow fever vaccination (dated by TCRdb to about 2019). Concerning the study at large: The SMART-Seq v4 Ultra Low Input RNA kit was used to prepare libraries from fractions with low cell numbers. Two healthy male donors, one aged 18 to 30 and one aged 30 to 40 years, made up the cohort. Bulk TCR alpha and beta repertoires were sequenced longitudinally to track T-cell clones before and after primary and booster YFV17D yellow fever vaccination. Blood was collected at multiple timepoints before and after primary and secondary immunization, and bulk PBMC replicates and cell subsets were isolated. The full study reports these points: FACS-sorted repertoires could contain abundant contaminating clonotypes from the bulk population, so computational filtering was required. Most clones expanded after primary vaccination (around 96% of CD4 and about 85% of CD8) were re-detected after the booster, suggesting that broad memory maintenance occurred. A small fraction of clonotypes appeared in both the CD4 and CD8 compartments, likely as a result of convergent recombination. Compared with the primary T-cell response, the secondary T-cell response was weaker but faster, peaking on day 5 rather than day 15. Because the study included only a couple of donors, the extent to which the findings can be generalized is limited.

Synthesis of TCR cDNA relied on 5'RACE template switching, a step that introduced a universal primer site along with unique molecular identifiers. Priming of cDNA synthesis was performed from both the TCR alpha and TCR beta constant segments. Library amplification involved two PCR steps, and the second step added sample barcodes and sequencing adapters. Sequencing of libraries was performed on Illumina HiSeq 2500 (2x100 bp) or NovaSeq (2x150 bp). On the authors' methods: MIGEC handled demultiplexing of reads and collapsing into UMI consensus sequences, while MiXCR performed V(D)J alignment. Vaccine-responding clonotypes were defined with edgeR using replicate PBMC samples, requiring FDR below 0.01 and a log2 fold change above 5 up to day 15. Each bulk clonotype received a CD4 or CD8 identity based on whether the sequenced CD4 or CD8 repertoire contained that clonotype at higher abundance. In-frame beta chains were kept once TCRdb had trimmed the public reads at Q25 with fastp and called clones with MiXCR. Under each unique CDR3 protein, matching rows form one entry showing the most common genes and DNA. TCRdb's processing, not the authors', yielded these V and J calls. The table for this sample lists under 700,000 distinct CDR3 sequences; roughly 17% of them were counted only once. The ten largest account for 17% of the sample.

The receptor comes from a man between 18 and 29 years old who received the YFV17D yellow fever vaccine. The sequence joins TRBV10-1 to TRBJ2-1; the D gene cannot be named for sure. The input for sequencing was PBMCs, taken 5 days after the first yellow fever vaccination. The DNA reads TGCGCCAGCAGTGAGGTGGAGAAGTACAATGAGCAGTTCTTC. Its protein reads: CASSEVEKYNEQFF.